The 3 T cell receptor beta chains given below trace back to one sample, sequenced in a study of shared clonotypes between healthy human individuals (dated by TCRdb to 2020 to 2022). Libraries were made using the immunoSEQ multiplex PCR assay. Drawn from immuneACCESS, this table holds only the in-frame rearrangements with V and J called that TCRdb kept. Clones are partly lost; checked studies trace under half to an unresolved V gene and leave the rest unexplained. This sample gives some 2.1 million clones in total; 85% to 95% of them show up just once. Clones ranked in the top ten supply 0.13% of the sample. Input material: naive CD4+ T cells sorted from blood. The meaning of the sample's cell subset or site label: CD45RA+ positively selected. These receptors all come from a man aged 18-30 years in good health.

The chain combines TRBV5-1 with TRBJ1-3; 11 bases fit TRBD1. Germline assignment: CDR1 SGHRS and CDR2 YFSETQ. This CDR3 spans 16 amino acids. The V segment lost 0 bases and the J segment 5 bases; nucleotides outside the gene matches: 4. CDR3 in DNA: TGCGCCAGCAGCTTGGAGGGGACAGGGGGAAGAAACACCATATATTTT. Translation: CASSLEGTGGRNTIYF.

The chain combines TRBV18 with TRBJ2-1; 11 nucleotides agree with TRBD2. The CDR3 runs to 17 residues. Germline CDR1 and CDR2: KGHSH and LQKENI. Losses at the gene ends were 2 bases for V and 2 bases for J; bases not matched to a gene: 5. CDR3 amino acids: CASSPGLAGGAYNEQFF. CDR3 DNA sequence: TGTGCCAGCTCACCAGGGCTAGCGGGGGGAGCCTACAATGAGCAGTTCTTC.

Comment on this clone: Other DNA sequences of this sample code for an identical CDR3. This sequence joins TRBV5-1 and TRBJ1-4; tentatively, D is TRBD1 (5 bases). Trimming left V 0 bases short and J 0 bases short, with 9 bases between. The CDR3 has 16 amino acids. Per germline, CDR1 SGHRS and CDR2 YFSETQ. The chain's CDR3 is CASSLGGVATNEKLFF. CDR3 sequence (DNA): TGCGCCAGCAGCTTGGGAGGGGTAGCAACTAATGAAAAACTGTTTTTT.